This TCR beta chain was identified during a study of cytomegalovirus exposure and HLA in healthy donors. Study-wide context: The same platform was used for the 110 or so validation repertoires as for the approximately 610 first-cohort repertoires, as reported in a later analysis.

The study, taken as a whole, reports: Diagnosis of cytomegalovirus status made by the classifier reportedly showed high specificity and sensitivity. The study flagged about 150 TCR beta chains as cytomegalovirus-associated. Most TCR sequences were seen very rarely across donors, but some public TCRs occurred in many.

The protocol was immunoSEQ multiplex PCR, while the TCRdb copy is restricted to in-frame clones and leaves out a portion. The sample has about 330,000 clones, roughly 87% seen once. The V gene's germline CDR1 is WNHNN and CDR2 SYGVQD (reference sequence). CDR3 size: 18 residues. The V and J ends lost 4 bases and 4 bases, in that order; junction bases with no gene match: 14. About this clone itself: The antigen is undetermined.

The chain joins TRBV10-1 to TRBJ1-5; 9 bases line up with TRBD1. The sample consisted of PBMCs. This clonotype was obtained from a young woman in good health and CMV-seropositive. CDR3 residues: CASSVLLTGTGTNQPQHF. In DNA, the CDR3 is TGCGCCAGCAGTGTGTTGCTCACCGGGACAGGGACGAATCAGCCCCAGCATTTT.